The rows below give T cell receptor beta chains drawn from one sample of a study of T cells in narcolepsy. The data were produced by immunoSEQ multiplex PCR, yet TCRdb's version contains in-frame clones alone and is incomplete. The sample has some 30,000 clones; around 87% are singletons. Sequenced material: memory (CD45RA-) CD4+ T cells from blood. These receptor sequences come from a human donor in good health. CDR3s include the opening cysteine and the closing phenylalanine or tryptophan. A D gene is named only where the DNA matches it firmly. Rows give clone size only sometimes, using once, few, many, or a class for an expanded clone.

d_call,v_call,j_call,clone_size,cdr3_aa,cdr3_nt
TRBD1,TRBV11-2,TRBJ1-2,.,CASSLRQGAFGYTF,TGTGCCAGCAGCTTACGACAGGGGGCATTTGGCTACACCTTC
TRBD1,TRBV6-6,TRBJ2-7,.,CASSHEQGAHYEQYF,TGTGCCAGCAGTCACGAACAGGGGGCGCACTACGAGCAGTACTTC
TRBD2,TRBV6-5,TRBJ2-7,.,CASSTQRDTYEQYF,TGTGCCAGCAGTACTCAGCGGGATACCTACGAGCAGTACTTC
TRBD1,TRBV30,TRBJ2-5,.,CAWSLNRGIQETQYF,TGTGCCTGGAGTTTGAACAGGGGCATCCAAGAGACCCAGTACTTC
.,TRBV12-5,TRBJ2-1,once,CASGLSGINEQFF,TGTGCTAGTGGTTTGTCAGGGATAAATGAGCAGTTCTTC
TRBD2,TRBV19,TRBJ2-2,.,CASTTSGTSGRPNTGELFF,TGTGCCAGCACTACCTCCGGGACTAGCGGGAGGCCGAACACCGGGGAGCTGTTTTTT
TRBD2,TRBV5-1,TRBJ2-3,.,CASSLSSGGTDTQYF,TGCGCCAGCAGCTTGAGTAGCGGGGGCACAGATACGCAGTATTTT
TRBD1,TRBV7-9,TRBJ2-1,.,CASRRTGGPYNEQFF,TGTGCCAGCAGGAGGACAGGGGGGCCATACAATGAGCAGTTCTTC
.,TRBV5-1,TRBJ2-2,.,CASSLEGSWTGELFF,TGCGCCAGCAGCTTGGAAGGTAGCTGGACCGGGGAGCTGTTTTTT
.,TRBV20-1,TRBJ1-4,.,CSARWGGKLFF,TGCAGTGCTAGATGGGGCGGGAAACTGTTTTTT
.,TRBV4-1,TRBJ1-1,.,CASSPDRSEATEAFF,TGCGCCAGCAGCCCAGATCGGTCGGAGGCGACTGAAGCTTTCTTT
TRBD2,TRBV2,TRBJ2-1,.,CASQRQLAAYNEQFF,TGTGCCAGCCAAAGGCAGCTAGCGGCTTACAATGAGCAGTTCTTC
TRBD2,TRBV18,TRBJ2-2,.,CASSSSGGANTGELFF,TGTGCCAGCTCATCGAGCGGGGGGGCGAACACCGGGGAGCTGTTTTTT
TRBD1,TRBV16,TRBJ1-2,.,CASSRDRGSAGYTF,TGTGCCAGCAGTCGGGACAGGGGATCGGCCGGCTACACCTTC
TRBD1,TRBV6-5,TRBJ2-1,.,CASSEDGTANNEQFF,TGTGCCAGCAGCGAGGATGGGACAGCTAACAATGAGCAGTTCTTC
TRBD2,TRBV19,TRBJ2-2,.,CASSTPGILAARIGTGELFF,TGTGCCAGTAGTACGCCTGGAATCCTAGCGGCCCGAATAGGGACCGGGGAGCTGTTTTTT
.,TRBV7-9,TRBJ1-1,.,CASSLGGVNTEAFF,TGTGCCAGCAGCTTAGGAGGGGTGAACACTGAAGCTTTCTTT
TRBD2,TRBV7-2,TRBJ2-1,.,CASKGLAGGAGGNEQFF,TGTGCCAGCAAAGGCCTAGCGGGAGGAGCGGGAGGGAATGAGCAGTTCTTC
.,TRBV30,TRBJ2-7,.,CAWDGGSYEQYF,TGTGCCTGGGACGGGGGTTCCTACGAGCAGTACTTC
.,TRBV30,TRBJ1-1,once,CAWSDGNTEAFF,TGTGCCTGGTCGGACGGGAACACTGAAGCTTTCTTT
TRBD1,TRBV5-1,TRBJ1-4,.,CASSSQRVGTGEPNEKLFF,TGCGCCAGCAGCTCCCAAAGGGTCGGGACAGGGGAGCCTAATGAAAAACTGTTTTTT
.,TRBV27,TRBJ1-5,.,CASSLDRLRGSNQPQHF,TGTGCCAGCAGTTTAGATCGCCTTAGGGGGAGCAATCAGCCCCAGCATTTT
.,TRBV5-8,TRBJ1-3,.,CASSLERRSGDTIYF,TGTGCCAGCAGCTTGGAACGCAGATCCGGAGACACCATATATTTT
.,TRBV5-1,TRBJ1-2,.,CASSLRTNYGYTF,TGCGCCAGCAGCCTAAGGACCAACTATGGCTACACCTTC
.,TRBV9,TRBJ2-1,.,CASSVEGNNEQFF,TGTGCCAGCAGCGTAGAGGGTAACAATGAGCAGTTCTTC
TRBD1,TRBV2,TRBJ2-6,.,CASSFEGQGVSGANVLTF,TGTGCCAGCAGTTTTGAAGGACAGGGGGTATCTGGGGCCAACGTCCTGACTTTC
.,TRBV6-6,TRBJ2-7,.,CASSYGPYEQYF,TGTGCCAGCAGTTATGGGCCCTACGAGCAGTACTTC
.,TRBV11-1,TRBJ1-1,.,CASSLTRTGTEAFF,TGTGCCAGCAGCTTAACGCGGACGGGCACTGAAGCTTTCTTT
TRBD2,TRBV28,TRBJ2-1,.,CASSLWTSGHNEQFF,TGTGCCAGCAGTTTATGGACTAGCGGACACAATGAGCAGTTCTTC
TRBD1,TRBV5-1,TRBJ1-6,once,CASSLGTGGNSPLHF,TGCGCCAGCAGCTTAGGGACAGGGGGTAATTCACCCCTCCACTTT